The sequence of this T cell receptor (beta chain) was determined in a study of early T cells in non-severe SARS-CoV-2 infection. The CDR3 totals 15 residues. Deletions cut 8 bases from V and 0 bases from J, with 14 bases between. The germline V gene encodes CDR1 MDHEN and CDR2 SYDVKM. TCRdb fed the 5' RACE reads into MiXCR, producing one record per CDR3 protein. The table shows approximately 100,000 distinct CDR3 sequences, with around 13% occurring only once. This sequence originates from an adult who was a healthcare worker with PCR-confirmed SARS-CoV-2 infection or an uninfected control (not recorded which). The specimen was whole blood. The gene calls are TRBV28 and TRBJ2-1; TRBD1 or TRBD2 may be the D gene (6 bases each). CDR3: CASGGGGRSYNEQFF. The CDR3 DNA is TGTGCCAGCGGGGGCGGAGGGCGCTCCTACAATGAGCAGTTCTTC.